The T cell receptor (beta chain) under discussion was sequenced for a study of blood T cell repertoires in COVID-19 (dated by TCRdb to 2018 to 2020). Looking at the study overall: Samples from collaborators originated in the United States, Italy and Spain and spanned both the acute and convalescent phases of COVID-19. The material from the prospective study consisted of cDNA or gDNA derived from T cells, B-cell-depleted T cells, or PBMCs. Deeply sampled blood TCRbeta repertoires from subjects exposed to, actively infected with, or recovered from COVID-19 were included in the dataset. The repertoires were released in a freely available public database meant as a resource for research on the immune response to SARS-CoV-2. The samples were drawn from two sources: the first 160 participants of the ongoing ImmuneRACE study, and 1,000 to 1,500 subjects contributed by 6 global collaborators. A de-identified subject ID, COVID-19 status, age in years and sex were almost always included in the sample metadata. Where HLA class I and class II types were available, the types were taken from metadata supplied by the sample provider, not from assay-based typing.

Samples from volunteer blood donors who had recovered from COVID-19 were contributed by a second Seattle source. Whole blood was collected in K2EDTA tubes by collaborating institutions according to the institutions' own protocols. For TCRbeta analysis, collaborators shipped samples in one of three forms: frozen whole blood, isolated PBMCs, or DNA extracted from either of those sample types. TCRbeta CDR3 regions were amplified from genomic DNA by means of the immunoSEQ Assay, a bias-controlled multiplex PCR. The original methods were these. The number of nucleated cells in each sample was estimated by amplification of reference gene primers within the assay. To quantify the absolute abundance of each unique TCRbeta CDR3 rearrangement, sequence reads were collapsed and filtered. For each sample, productive Simpson clonality was calculated as the square root of Simpson's diversity index over productive rearrangements. The source is immuneACCESS, and TCRdb retained only in-frame sequences with V and J called. Part of the clones is not carried over; for the studies checked, unresolved V genes explain less than half of this, and the remainder is unexplained. V, J and clone size reflect that table, while D and trimming were determined from the DNA. For this sample there are about 260,000 clones; 83% appear just once. The top ten constitute roughly 10% of the sample.

From the cysteine through the phenylalanine, the CDR3 covers 15 amino acids. This entry keeps only the CDR3 DNA: 45 bases, framed from base 1. CDR1 and CDR2 were assigned from the germline V gene as SGDLS and YYNGEE. At the junction V is shortened by 4 bases and J by 5 bases; bases outside the gene matches: 10. This clone has a handful of counts. Its recognized antigen is unknown. The sample holds no much larger clone one base away, and base qualities are not on file. The study at large found these results: The amount of clinical and demographic metadata varied by source and participant and was provided uncurated.

The V and J genes are TRBV9 and TRBJ1-1, with TRBD1 identical over 8 junction bases. Sequenced material: peripheral blood. This clonotype originated in a woman between 45 and 65 years old who had recovered from COVID-19. The CDR3 has the sequence CASSPTGGGVTEAFF. At the DNA level, the sequence is TGTGCCAGCAGCCCAACAGGGGGTGGAGTGACTGAAGCTTTCTTT.